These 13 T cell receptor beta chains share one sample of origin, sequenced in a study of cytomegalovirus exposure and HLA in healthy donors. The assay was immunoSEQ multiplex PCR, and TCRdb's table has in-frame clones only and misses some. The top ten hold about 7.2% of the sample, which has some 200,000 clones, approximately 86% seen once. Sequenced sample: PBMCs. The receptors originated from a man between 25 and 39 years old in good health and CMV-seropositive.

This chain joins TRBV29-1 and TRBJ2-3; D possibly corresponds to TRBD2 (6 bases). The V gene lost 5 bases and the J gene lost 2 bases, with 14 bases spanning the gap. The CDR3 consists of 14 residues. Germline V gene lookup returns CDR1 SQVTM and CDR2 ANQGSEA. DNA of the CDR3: TGCAGCGTTCTGGGGACTTTCATCACAGATACGCAGTATTTT. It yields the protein CSVLGTFITDTQYF.

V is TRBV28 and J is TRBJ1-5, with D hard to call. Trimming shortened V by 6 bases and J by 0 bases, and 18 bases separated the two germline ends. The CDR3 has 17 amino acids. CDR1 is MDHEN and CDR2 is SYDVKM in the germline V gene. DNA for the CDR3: TGTGCCAGCAGGGAGAGCGTACAGAAACATAGCAATCAGCCCCAGCATTTT. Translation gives CASRESVQKHSNQPQHF. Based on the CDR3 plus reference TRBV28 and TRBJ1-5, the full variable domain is DVKVTQSSRYLVKRTGEKVFLECVQDMDHENMFWYRQDPGLGLRLIYFSYDVKMKEKGDIPEGYSVSREKKERFSLILESASTNQTSMYLCASRESVQKHSNQPQHFGDGTRLSIL.

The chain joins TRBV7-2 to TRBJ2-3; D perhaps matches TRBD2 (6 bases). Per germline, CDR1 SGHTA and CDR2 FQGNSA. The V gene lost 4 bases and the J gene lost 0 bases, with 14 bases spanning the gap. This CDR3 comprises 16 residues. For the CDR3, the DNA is TGTGCCAGCAGCTCCTGGGAGGCGTCTAGCACAGATACGCAGTATTTT. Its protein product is CASSSWEASSTDTQYF.

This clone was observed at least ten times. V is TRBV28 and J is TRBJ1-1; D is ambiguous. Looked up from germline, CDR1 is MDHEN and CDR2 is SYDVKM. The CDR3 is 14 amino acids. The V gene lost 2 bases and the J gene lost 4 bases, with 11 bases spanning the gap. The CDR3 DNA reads TGTGCCAGCAGTTTAACAGCTAGGGCCACTGAAGCTTTCTTT. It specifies CASSLTARATEAFF.

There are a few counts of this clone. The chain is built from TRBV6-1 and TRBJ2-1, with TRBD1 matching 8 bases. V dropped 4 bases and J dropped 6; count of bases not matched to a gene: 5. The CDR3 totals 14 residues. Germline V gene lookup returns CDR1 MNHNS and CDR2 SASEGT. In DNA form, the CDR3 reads TGTGCCAGCAGTGCATCGACAGGGGCCAATGAGCAGTTCTTC. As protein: CASSASTGANEQFF.

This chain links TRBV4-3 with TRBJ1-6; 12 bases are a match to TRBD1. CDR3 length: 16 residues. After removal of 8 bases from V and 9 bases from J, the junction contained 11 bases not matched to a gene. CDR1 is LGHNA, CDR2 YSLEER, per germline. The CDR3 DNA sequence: TGCGCCAGCGGAAGGGAAGGGACAGGGGGCGCTTCACCCCTCCACTTT. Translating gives CASGREGTGGASPLHF.

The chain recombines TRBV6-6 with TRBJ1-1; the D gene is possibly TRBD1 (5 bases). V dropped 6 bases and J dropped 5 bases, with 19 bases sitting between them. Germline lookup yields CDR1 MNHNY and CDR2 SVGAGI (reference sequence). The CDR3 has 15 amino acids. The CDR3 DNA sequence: TGTGCCAGCAGGGATATGCGTGGGGGGGATACTGAAGCTTTCTTT. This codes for CASRDMRGGDTEAFF.

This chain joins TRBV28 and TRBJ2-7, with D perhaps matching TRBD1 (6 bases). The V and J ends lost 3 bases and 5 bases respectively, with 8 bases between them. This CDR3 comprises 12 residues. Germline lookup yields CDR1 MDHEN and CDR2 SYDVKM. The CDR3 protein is CASSLDSHEQYF. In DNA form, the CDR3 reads TGTGCCAGCAGTTTGGACAGCCACGAGCAGTACTTC.

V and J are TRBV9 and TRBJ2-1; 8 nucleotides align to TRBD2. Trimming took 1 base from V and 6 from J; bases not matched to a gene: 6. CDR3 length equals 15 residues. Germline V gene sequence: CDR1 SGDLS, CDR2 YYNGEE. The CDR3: CASSVQAGDLNEQFF. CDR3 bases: TGTGCCAGCAGCGTACAAGCGGGGGATCTCAATGAGCAGTTCTTC.

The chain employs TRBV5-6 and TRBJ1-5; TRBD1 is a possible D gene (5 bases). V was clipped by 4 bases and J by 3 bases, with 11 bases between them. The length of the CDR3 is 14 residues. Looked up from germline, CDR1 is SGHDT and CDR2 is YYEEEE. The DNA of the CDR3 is TGTGCCAGCAGCCTCACGGGGCACAATCAGCCCCAGCATTTT. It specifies CASSLTGHNQPQHF.

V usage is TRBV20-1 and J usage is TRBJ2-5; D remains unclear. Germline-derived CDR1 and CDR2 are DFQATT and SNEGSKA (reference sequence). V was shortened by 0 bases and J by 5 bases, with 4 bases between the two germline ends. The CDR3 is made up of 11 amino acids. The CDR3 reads CSARDGETQYF. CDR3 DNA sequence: TGCAGTGCTAGAGATGGGGAGACCCAGTACTTC.

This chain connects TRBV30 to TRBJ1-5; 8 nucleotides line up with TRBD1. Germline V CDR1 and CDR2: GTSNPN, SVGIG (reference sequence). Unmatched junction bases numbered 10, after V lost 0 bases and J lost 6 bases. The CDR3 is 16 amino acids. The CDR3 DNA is TGTGCCTGGAGTGTAGGGGCAGGGGGCAAAAGTCAGCCCCAGCATTTT. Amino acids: CAWSVGAGGKSQPQHF.

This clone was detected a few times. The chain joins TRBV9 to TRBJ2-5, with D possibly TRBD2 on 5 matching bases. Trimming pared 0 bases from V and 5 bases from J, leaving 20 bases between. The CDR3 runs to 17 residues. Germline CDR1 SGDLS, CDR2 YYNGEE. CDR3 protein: CASSVGGSFPPPETQYF. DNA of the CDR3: TGTGCCAGCAGCGTAGGAGGGAGCTTCCCTCCACCCGAGACCCAGTACTTC.